The sequence of this T cell receptor (beta chain) was determined in a study of blood T cell repertoires in COVID-19. Sequencing was performed with immunoSEQ multiplex PCR; in TCRdb, only in-frame clones are kept and a portion is missing. The sample lists fewer than 300,000 clones; 85% were seen once. This CDR3 region has 12 residues. The germline CDR1 and CDR2 sequences are MGHDK and SYGVNS. V gave up 9 bases and J gave up 2 bases, with 10 bases separating them. The chain uses TRBV25-1 and TRBJ1-2, with a weak D call TRBD1 (6 bases). Sequencing was performed on peripheral blood. The receptor was isolated from a man aged 50-59 years with active or convalescent COVID-19. CDR3 coding DNA: TGTGCCAGTTACACAGGGAACTATGGCTACACCTTC. Its protein is CASYTGNYGYTF.